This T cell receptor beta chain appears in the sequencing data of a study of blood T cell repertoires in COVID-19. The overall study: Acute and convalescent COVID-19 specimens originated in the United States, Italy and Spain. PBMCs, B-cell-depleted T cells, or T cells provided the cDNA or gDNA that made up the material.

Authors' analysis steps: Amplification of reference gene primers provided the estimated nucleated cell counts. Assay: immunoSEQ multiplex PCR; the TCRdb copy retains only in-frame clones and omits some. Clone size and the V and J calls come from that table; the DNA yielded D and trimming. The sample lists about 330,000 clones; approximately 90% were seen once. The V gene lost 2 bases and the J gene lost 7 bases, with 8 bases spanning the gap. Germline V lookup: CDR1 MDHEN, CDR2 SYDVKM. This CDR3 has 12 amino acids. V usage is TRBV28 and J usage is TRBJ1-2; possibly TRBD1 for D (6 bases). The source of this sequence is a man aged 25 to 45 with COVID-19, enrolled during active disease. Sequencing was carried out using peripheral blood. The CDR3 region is CASSLRGGGYTF. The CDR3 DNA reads TGTGCCAGCAGTTTAAGAGGGGGTGGCTACACCTTC.